The next 22 T cell receptor beta chains were all read from a single sample in a study of early T cells in non-severe SARS-CoV-2 infection. One entry per CDR3 protein results from TCRdb running MiXCR on the 5' RACE reads. In the table there are about 44,000 distinct CDR3 sequences, about a quarter of which are singletons. The sequences come from whole blood, collected at baseline. The receptors were sampled from an adult who was a healthcare worker with PCR-confirmed SARS-CoV-2 infection or an uninfected control (not recorded which).

The chain links TRBV7-3 to TRBJ2-2; tentative D call: TRBD1 (5 bases). The CDR3 contains 14 residues. CDR1 is SGHTA, CDR2 FQGTGA, per germline. The V and J ends lost 6 bases and 1 base respectively, with 9 bases between them. The CDR3 region has the DNA TGTGCCAGCAGATCCGACAGGAACACCGGGGAGCTGTTTTTT. It encodes CASRSDRNTGELFF.

This clonotype showed up just a few times. The rearrangement joins TRBV12-3 or TRBV12-4 to TRBJ1-3; D remains ambiguous. The CDR3 spans 15 residues. Trimming cost V 6 bases and J 0 bases, with 12 bases left between them. The CDR3: CASSSDGSSGNTIYF. The CDR3 DNA reads as TGTGCCAGCAGCTCCGACGGAAGCTCTGGAAACACCATATATTTT.

The V and J genes are TRBV2 and TRBJ2-7, with 9 bases matching TRBD1. Trimming took 0 bases from V and 0 from J; bases not matched to a gene: 3. This CDR3 spans 16 amino acids. Germline V lookup: CDR1 SNHLY, CDR2 FYNNEI. As DNA, the CDR3 is TGTGCCAGCAGTGAAGCGGGGACAGGGAGCTCCTACGAGCAGTACTTC. It encodes CASSEAGTGSSYEQYF.

This clonotype was detected once. This chain joins TRBV6-5 and TRBJ1-2; TRBD1 agrees at 8 bases. Germline CDR1 MNHEY, CDR2 SVGAGI. The CDR3 consists of 15 residues. With 0 bases clipped from V and 8 bases from J, the junction kept 8 bases outside the gene matches. CDR3 residues: CASSYSLTGVYGYTF. CDR3 DNA sequence: TGTGCCAGCAGTTACTCCCTGACAGGGGTCTACGGCTACACCTTC.

This clonotype was observed many times. The chain joins TRBV30 to TRBJ1-1, with TRBD1 identical over 7 bases. The V and J ends lost 5 bases and 7 bases, in that order; junction bases with no gene match: 10. The CDR3 runs to 13 residues. The germline CDR1 and CDR2 sequences are GTSNPN and SVGIG (reference sequence). CDR3 bases: TGTGCCTGGTCTACAGGGGATTTGGGTGAAGCTTTCTTT. This codes for CAWSTGDLGEAFF.

This clonotype has just a few counts. The chain links TRBV5-1 to TRBJ2-5; possibly TRBD1 or TRBD2 for D (5 bases each). Trimming stripped 0 bases from V and 1 base from J, with 7 bases between. The CDR3 extends over 14 amino acids. Germline V gene lookup returns CDR1 SGHRS and CDR2 YFSETQ. The CDR3, as DNA: TGCGCCAGCAGCTTGGGGGGACGCCAAGAGACCCAGTACTTC. Amino acid sequence: CASSLGGRQETQYF.

The V and J genes are TRBV5-1 and TRBJ2-1; either TRBD1 or TRBD2 may fit D (5 bases each). Germline V gene sequence: CDR1 SGHRS, CDR2 YFSETQ. With 3 bases removed from V and 2 bases from J, the gap between germline ends came to 6 bases. CDR3 length: 13 residues. In DNA, the CDR3 is TGCGCCAGCAGCTGGGACGCCTACAATGAGCAGTTCTTC. This sequence encodes CASSWDAYNEQFF.

This clonotype was seen more than once but under ten times. The CDR3 spells CASSQAWTGKETQYF. The CDR3 nucleotides read TGCGCCAGCAGCCAAGCGTGGACAGGGAAGGAGACCCAGTACTTC. This chain connects TRBV4-3 to TRBJ2-5, with TRBD1 matching 8 bases. The CDR3 loop spans 15 amino acids. In germline, CDR1 is LGHNA, CDR2 YSLEER. J gave up 5 bases and V 1 base, and 6 bases lay outside the gene matches.

This clonotype has just a few counts. This chain joins TRBV7-3 and TRBJ1-6, with 9 bases aligning to TRBD1. The trim removed 2 bases at V and 7 bases at J, leaving 9 bases unmatched. The CDR3 loop spans 17 amino acids. Germline V CDR1 and CDR2: SGHTA, FQGTGA. The CDR3 DNA sequence: TGTGCCAGCAGCTTACGAGGGACAGGGCCCCCGAATTCACCCCTCCACTTT. It translates to CASSLRGTGPPNSPLHF.

This chain uses TRBV18 with TRBJ2-7, with D perhaps matching TRBD1 or TRBD2 (5 bases each). Germline V gene lookup returns CDR1 KGHSH and CDR2 LQKENI. Trimming cost V 5 bases and J 6 bases, with 5 bases left between them. CDR3 length: 10 residues. CDR3 coding DNA: TGTGCCAGCTCAGGGGGCGAGCAGTACTTC. This translates into CASSGGEQYF.

The rearrangement joins TRBV12-3 or TRBV12-4 to TRBJ1-1, with 8 nucleotides matching TRBD1. Losses at the gene ends were 2 bases for V and 5 bases for J; bases not matched to a gene: 4. The CDR3 spans 14 residues. The CDR3 DNA reads as TGTGCCAGCAGTTTAAGACAGGGGAGTACTGAAGCTTTCTTT. Its translation: CASSLRQGSTEAFF.

The chain recombines TRBV11-2 with TRBJ1-6; D unresolved. V lost 5 bases and J lost 3, with 8 bases in between. The CDR3 has 14 residues. The V gene's germline CDR1 is SGHAT and CDR2 FQNNGV. This CDR3 is CASSEPFYNSPLHF. The CDR3, as DNA: TGTGCCAGCAGCGAGCCCTTCTATAATTCACCCCTCCACTTT.

DNA for the CDR3: TGTGCCAGCAGTGACAGGGGGTATGGCTACACCTTC. Its translation: CASSDRGYGYTF. The chain carries TRBV6-4 and TRBJ1-2, with D possibly matching TRBD1 (6 bases). The V gene lost 2 bases and the J gene lost 5 bases, with 6 bases spanning the gap. Germline CDR1 MRHNA, CDR2 SNTAGT. The CDR3 is made up of 12 amino acids.

The V call is TRBV6-5, the J call TRBJ1-5; D is perhaps TRBD1 (6 bases). CDR3 length: 13 residues. The germline CDR1 and CDR2 sequences are MNHEY and SVGAGI. V shed 8 bases and J shed 1 base, with 9 bases lying between them. CDR3 loop: CASGGQSNQPQHF. CDR3 coding DNA: TGTGCCAGCGGAGGACAGAGCAATCAGCCCCAGCATTTT.

This chain joins TRBV7-7 and TRBJ2-1; TRBD1 might be the D (7 bases). V lost 5 bases and J lost 4, with 9 bases in between. Germline-derived CDR1 and CDR2 are SSHAT and FNYEAQ (reference sequence). The CDR3 loop spans 13 amino acids. CDR3: CASSAGQYNEQFF. The CDR3 coding sequence is TGTGCCAGCAGCGCGGGACAGTACAATGAGCAGTTCTTC.

This clonotype was picked up a small number of times. This chain joins TRBV7-6 and TRBJ1-6; 9 bases map to TRBD1. The CDR3 is made up of 15 amino acids. V lost 5 bases, J lost 7 bases, and 6 bases stayed unmatched. Germline V CDR1 and CDR2: SGHVS, FNYEAQ. CDR3 sequence: CASSPRDRENSPLHF. CDR3 DNA sequence: TGTGCCAGCAGCCCCCGGGACAGGGAAAATTCACCCCTCCACTTT.

This chain uses TRBV6-2 or TRBV6-3 with TRBJ2-2; D is uncertain. The germline V gene encodes CDR1 MNHEY and CDR2 SVGEGT. Trimming stripped 10 bases from V and 3 bases from J, with 6 bases between. This CDR3 is built from 11 residues. The CDR3 DNA follows: TGTGCCATCGGCTACACCGGGGAGCTGTTTTTT. Translated, it gives CAIGYTGELFF.

The chain joins TRBV29-1 to TRBJ2-7; D is unclear. The CDR3 length is 14 residues. V was trimmed by 3 bases and J by 6 bases, leaving 18 bases between them. The germline gives CDR1 SQVTM, CDR2 ANQGSEA. The CDR3 sequence: CSVDYSGARREQYF. CDR3 sequence (DNA): TGCAGCGTTGATTATTCTGGTGCCCGACGCGAGCAGTACTTC.

The rearrangement links TRBV5-1 to TRBJ1-1; D might be TRBD1 (5 bases). There are 15 residues in the CDR3. Germline CDR1 and CDR2: SGHRS and YFSETQ. Trimming shortened V by 3 bases and J by 3 bases, and 15 bases separated the two germline ends. In DNA, the CDR3 is TGCGCCAGCAGCTCAGGGACCACCGGGTACACTGAAGCTTTCTTT. Translation: CASSSGTTGYTEAFF. Together with reference TRBV5-1 and TRBJ1-1, the CDR3 gives the full variable domain: KAGVTQTPRYLIKTRGQQVTLSCSPISGHRSVSWYQQTPGQGLQFLFEYFSETQRNKGNFPGRFSGRQFSNSRSEMNVSTLELGDSALYLCASSSGTTGYTEAFFGQGTRLTVV.

The chain employs TRBV30 and TRBJ1-5; D is possibly TRBD1 (5 bases). The V end was cut by 2 bases, the J end by 5 bases, with 10 bases between. The germline CDR1 and CDR2 sequences are GTSNPN and SVGIG (reference sequence). This CDR3 spans 13 amino acids. This CDR3 reads CAWSSVGDQPQHF. The CDR3 region has the DNA TGTGCCTGGAGTTCCGTAGGGGATCAGCCCCAGCATTTT.

This clonotype was seen a few times. This chain uses TRBV20-1 with TRBJ2-5, with D unclear. The germline V and J ends were trimmed by 3 bases and 5 bases, with 7 bases remaining between them. This CDR3 has 11 residues. Germline loops: CDR1 DFQATT, CDR2 SNEGSKA (reference sequence). As DNA, the CDR3 is TGCAGTGCTAGTGTCGGGGAGACCCAGTACTTC. Its translation is CSASVGETQYF.

V gene TRBV5-1 combines with J gene TRBJ2-3, with 8 bases lining up with TRBD1. CDR1 is SGHRS, CDR2 YFSETQ, per germline. The CDR3 consists of 11 residues. V shed 7 bases and J 6 bases; nucleotides not matched to a gene: 1. The CDR3 nucleotides read TGCGCCAGCCAGGGGGCCGATACGCAGTATTTT. Translated: CASQGADTQYF.